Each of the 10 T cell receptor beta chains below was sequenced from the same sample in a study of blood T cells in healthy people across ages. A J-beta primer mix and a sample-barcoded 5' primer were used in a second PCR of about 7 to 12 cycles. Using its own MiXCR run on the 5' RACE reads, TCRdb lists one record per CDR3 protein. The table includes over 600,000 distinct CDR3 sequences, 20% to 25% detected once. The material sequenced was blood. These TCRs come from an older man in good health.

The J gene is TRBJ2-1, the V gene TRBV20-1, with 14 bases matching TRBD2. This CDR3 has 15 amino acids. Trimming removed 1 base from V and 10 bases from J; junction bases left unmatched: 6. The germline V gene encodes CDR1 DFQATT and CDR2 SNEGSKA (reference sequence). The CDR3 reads CSARVLGLAGVEQFF. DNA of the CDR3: TGCAGTGCTAGAGTTCTGGGACTAGCGGGAGTCGAGCAGTTCTTC.

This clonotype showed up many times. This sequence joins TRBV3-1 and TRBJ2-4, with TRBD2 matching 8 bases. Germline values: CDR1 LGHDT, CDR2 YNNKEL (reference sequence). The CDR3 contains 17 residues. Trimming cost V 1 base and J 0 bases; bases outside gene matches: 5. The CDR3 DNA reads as TGTGCCAGCAGCCAAGTTGGCAGCGGGAGAGCCAAAAACATTCAGTACTTC. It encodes CASSQVGSGRAKNIQYF.

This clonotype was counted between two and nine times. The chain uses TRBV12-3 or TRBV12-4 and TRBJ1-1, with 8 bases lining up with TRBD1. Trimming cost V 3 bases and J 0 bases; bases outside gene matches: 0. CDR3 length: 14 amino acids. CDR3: CASSLTGVNTEAFF. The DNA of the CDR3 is TGTGCCAGCAGTTTGACAGGGGTGAACACTGAAGCTTTCTTT.

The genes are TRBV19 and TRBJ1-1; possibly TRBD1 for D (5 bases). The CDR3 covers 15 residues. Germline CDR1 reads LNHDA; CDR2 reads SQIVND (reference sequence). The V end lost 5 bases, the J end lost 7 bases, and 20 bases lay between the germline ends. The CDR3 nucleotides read TGTGCCAGTAGTCCACCTTCAGGGAGGTTCGTTGAAGCTTTCTTT. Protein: CASSPPSGRFVEAFF.

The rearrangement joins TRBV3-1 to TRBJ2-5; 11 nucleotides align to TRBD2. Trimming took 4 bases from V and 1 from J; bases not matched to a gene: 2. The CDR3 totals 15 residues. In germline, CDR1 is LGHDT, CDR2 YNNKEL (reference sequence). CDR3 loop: CASSRSGRVQETQYF. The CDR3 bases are TGTGCCAGCAGCCGTAGCGGGAGGGTCCAAGAGACCCAGTACTTC.

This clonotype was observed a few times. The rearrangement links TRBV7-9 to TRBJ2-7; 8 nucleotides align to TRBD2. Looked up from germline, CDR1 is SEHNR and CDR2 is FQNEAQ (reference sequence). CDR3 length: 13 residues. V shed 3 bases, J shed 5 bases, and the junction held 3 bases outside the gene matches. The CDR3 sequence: CASSLTSAHEQYF. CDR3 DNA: TGTGCCAGCAGCTTGACTAGCGCCCACGAGCAGTACTTC.

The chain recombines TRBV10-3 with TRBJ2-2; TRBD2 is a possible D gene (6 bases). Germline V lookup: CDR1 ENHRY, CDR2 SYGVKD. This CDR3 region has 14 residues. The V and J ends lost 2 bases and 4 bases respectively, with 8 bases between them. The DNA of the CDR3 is TGTGCCATCAGTGAGGCCGGGGGCACCGGGGAGCTGTTTTTT. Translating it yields CAISEAGGTGELFF.

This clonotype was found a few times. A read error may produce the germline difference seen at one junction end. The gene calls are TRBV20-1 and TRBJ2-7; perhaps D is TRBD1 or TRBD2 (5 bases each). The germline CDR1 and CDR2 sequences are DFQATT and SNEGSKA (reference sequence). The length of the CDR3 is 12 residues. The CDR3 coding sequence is TGCAGTGCTCCGGGACGGTCCTACAAGCAGTACTTC. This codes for CSAPGRSYKQYF.

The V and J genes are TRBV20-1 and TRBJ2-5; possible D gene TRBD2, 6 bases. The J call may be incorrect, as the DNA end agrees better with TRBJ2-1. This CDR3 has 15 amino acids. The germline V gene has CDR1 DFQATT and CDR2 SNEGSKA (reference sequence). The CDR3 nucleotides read TGCAGTGCTAGACCCCTAGCGCGCTCCTACAATGAGCAGTTCTTC. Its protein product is CSARPLARSYNEQFF.

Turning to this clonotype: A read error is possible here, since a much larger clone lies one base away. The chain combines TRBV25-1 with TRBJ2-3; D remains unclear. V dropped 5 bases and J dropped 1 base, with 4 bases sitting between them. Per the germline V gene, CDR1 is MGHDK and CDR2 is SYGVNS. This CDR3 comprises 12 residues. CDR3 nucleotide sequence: TGTGCCAGCAGTAAGGGCACAGATACGCAGTATTTT. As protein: CASSKGTDTQYF.